These 32 T cell receptor beta chains were sequenced from one sample in a study of early T cells in non-severe SARS-CoV-2 infection. MiXCR, applied by TCRdb to the 5' RACE reads, yields one record per CDR3 protein. The data hold roughly 58,000 distinct CDR3 sequences, with approximately 10% observed a single time. The sample comprised whole blood. The receptors derive from an adult who was a healthcare worker with PCR-confirmed SARS-CoV-2 infection or an uninfected control (not recorded which).

In this sample, this clonotype turned up many times. The CDR3 sequence is CASSLGQGLTDTQYF. The DNA of the CDR3 is TGTGCCAGCAGCTTAGGACAGGGCCTCACAGATACGCAGTATTTT. The chain employs TRBV7-6 and TRBJ2-3, with 7 bases that match TRBD1. CDR1 and CDR2 from the germline V gene are SGHVS and FNYEAQ. Germline trimming cut 1 base from V and 2 bases from J; bases unmatched to any gene: 3. This CDR3 region has 15 residues.

This rearrangement joins TRBV6-5 to TRBJ2-1; 7 bases map to TRBD2. The CDR3 runs 15 residues. The germline CDR1 and CDR2 sequences are MNHEY and SVGAGI. Losses at the gene ends were 7 bases for V and 8 bases for J; bases not matched to a gene: 14. Here the CDR3 reads CASKAPLRERYEQFF. The CDR3 nucleotides are TGTGCCAGCAAGGCTCCTTTGCGGGAGAGGTATGAGCAGTTCTTC.

This chain links TRBV6-1 with TRBJ1-5; D is uncertain. This CDR3 is built from 13 residues. The germline gives CDR1 MNHNS, CDR2 SASEGT. V was clipped by 4 bases and J by 0 bases, with 4 bases between them. CDR3 loop: CASSGHSNQPQHF. In DNA form, the CDR3 reads TGTGCCAGCAGTGGGCATAGCAATCAGCCCCAGCATTTT.

This clonotype turned up a few times. V is TRBV7-9 and J is TRBJ1-4; D remains unclear. V lost 5 bases to trimming and J lost 4 bases, with 8 bases between them. CDR1 and CDR2 (germline): SEHNR, FQNEAQ (reference sequence). The CDR3 totals 13 residues. CDR3 loop: CASSEGYNEKLFF. The CDR3, as DNA: TGTGCCAGCAGCGAAGGGTATAATGAAAAACTGTTTTTT.

For this clonotype: This sequence may be a read error, since a much larger clone differs from it by one base. The chain couples TRBV12-5 to TRBJ2-2; 10 bases fit TRBD1. Germline CDR1 reads LGHNT; CDR2 reads FRNRAP. The CDR3 totals 17 residues. With V trimmed by 1 base and J by 7 bases, 9 bases remained unmatched. CDR3 in amino acids: CASGLDTGTGAIGELFF. In nucleotides, the CDR3 is TGTGCTAGTGGTTTGGATACCGGGACAGGGGCCATCGGGGAGCTGTTTTTT. Complete variable domain (other parts from reference TRBV12-5 and TRBJ2-2): DARVTQTPRHKVTEMGQEVTMRCQPILGHNTVFWYRQTMMQGLELLAYFRNRAPLDDSGMPKDRFSAEMPDATLATLKIQPSEPRDSAVYFCASGLDTGTGAIGELFFGEGSRLTVL.

This clonotype was recorded many times. The chain carries TRBV28 and TRBJ2-7; D may be TRBD1 or TRBD2 (6 bases each). Germline-derived CDR1 and CDR2 are MDHEN and SYDVKM. This CDR3 has 14 amino acids. Trimming removed 2 bases at V and 0 bases at J, with 8 bases between. CDR3 residues: CASSLAGHSYEQYF. The CDR3 nucleotides are TGTGCCAGCAGTTTAGCGGGACACTCCTACGAGCAGTACTTC.

This clonotype was picked up a small number of times. The gene calls are TRBV6-6 and TRBJ2-3, with D perhaps matching TRBD1 or TRBD2 (6 bases each). This CDR3 contains 16 residues. CDR1 is MNHNY, CDR2 SVGAGI, per germline (reference sequence). Deletions cut 8 bases from V and 0 bases from J, with 18 bases between. The CDR3 region is CASSQGGTLSTDTQYF. CDR3 nucleotides: TGTGCCAGCTCACAAGGGGGGACCCTTAGCACAGATACGCAGTATTTT.

The chain carries TRBV7-9 and TRBJ2-2, with 10 bases lining up with TRBD2. The CDR3 covers 16 residues. The J segment lost 6 bases and the V segment lost 5 bases, leaving 9 bases of the junction unmatched. Germline CDR1 is SEHNR and CDR2 is FQNEAQ (reference sequence). CDR3 in amino acids: CASSLRLAGDAGELFF. The CDR3 coding sequence is TGTGCCAGCAGCCTCCGGCTAGCGGGAGACGCCGGGGAGCTGTTTTTT.

This clonotype turned up a few times. The genes are TRBV5-1 and TRBJ2-1; 8 bases are a match to TRBD2. J lost 10 bases, V lost 6 bases, and 12 bases had no gene match. Germline lookup yields CDR1 SGHRS and CDR2 YFSETQ. The CDR3 covers 14 residues. The CDR3 spells CASTERETHVEQFF. Here the CDR3 DNA reads TGCGCCAGCACCGAGCGGGAGACCCATGTAGAGCAGTTCTTC.

The gene calls are TRBV30 and TRBJ1-5; maybe TRBD1 (5 bases). This CDR3 comprises 13 residues. The germline gives CDR1 GTSNPN, CDR2 SVGIG (reference sequence). V dropped 2 bases and J dropped 5 bases, with 10 bases sitting between them. In nucleotides, the CDR3 is TGTGCCTGGAGTAGCAGGGAGGATCAGCCCCAGCATTTT. This sequence encodes CAWSSREDQPQHF. Looking up the rest from reference TRBV30 and TRBJ1-5 gives the full variable domain: SQTIHQWPATLVQPVGSPLSLECTVEGTSNPNLYWYRQAAGRGLQLLFYSVGIGQISSEVPQNLSASRPQDRQFILSSKKLLLSDSGFYLCAWSSREDQPQHFGDGTRLSIL.

The chain combines TRBV5-1 with TRBJ2-1, with 9 bases identical to TRBD1. The CDR3 contains 14 residues. With 0 bases clipped from V and 8 bases from J, the junction kept 3 bases outside the gene matches. CDR1 and CDR2 (germline): SGHRS, YFSETQ. Written as DNA, the CDR3 is TGCGCCAGCAGCTTGGTGACAGGGGGTCATGAGCAGTTCTTC. Its translation: CASSLVTGGHEQFF.

This clonotype was detected ten times or more. The chain uses TRBV10-1 and TRBJ2-3, with TRBD1 matching 7 bases. V was clipped by 3 bases and J by 2 bases; unmatched bases: 8. The CDR3 has 16 amino acids. Germline CDR1 and CDR2: WNHNN and SYGVQD (reference sequence). CDR3 residues: CASSDIDRESTDTQYF. CDR3 in DNA: TGCGCCAGCAGTGACATCGACAGGGAGTCCACAGATACGCAGTATTTT.

In its sample, this clonotype was seen a few times. V is TRBV6-5 and J is TRBJ2-1; D might be TRBD1 (5 bases). This CDR3 spans 15 amino acids. The V end lost 4 bases, the J end lost 1 base, and 11 bases lay between the germline ends. Germline CDR1 MNHEY, CDR2 SVGAGI. Written as DNA, the CDR3 is TGTGCCAGCAGTTGGGGCCTAGGTTCCTACAATGAGCAGTTCTTC. Protein product: CASSWGLGSYNEQFF.

This clonotype has more than one count but fewer than ten. The genes are TRBV18 and TRBJ1-4, with TRBD1 as a possible D gene (5 bases). Germline V gene sequence: CDR1 KGHSH, CDR2 LQKENI. The CDR3 length is 13 residues. Trimming stripped 4 bases from V and 9 bases from J, with 12 bases between. The CDR3 sequence is CASSHDSRKKLFF. DNA of the CDR3: TGTGCCAGCTCACACGACAGTCGGAAAAAACTGTTTTTT. Full variable domain (remainder filled in from reference TRBV18 and TRBJ1-4): NAGVMQNPRHLVRRRGQEARLRCSPMKGHSHVYWYRQLPEEGLKFMVYLQKENIIDESGMPKERFSAEFPKEGPSILRIQQVVRGDSAAYFCASSHDSRKKLFFGSGTQLSVL.

This clonotype occurred a few times. The chain recombines TRBV20-1 with TRBJ1-1; 7 bases line up with TRBD1. Per the germline V gene, CDR1 is DFQATT and CDR2 is SNEGSKA (reference sequence). This CDR3 spans 10 amino acids. The CDR3 here is CRAGGTEAFF. CDR3 nucleotides: TGCAGGGCAGGGGGGACTGAAGCTTTCTTT.

This clonotype occurred many times. The chain uses TRBV21-1 and TRBJ2-7; TRBD2 is taken as the D call from the table, unchecked against the DNA. TRBV21-1 is termed a pseudogene. The CDR3 extends over 15 amino acids. DNA of the CDR3: TGTGCCAGCAGCAAACTGGGCAGGGAGGATTACGAGCAGTACTTC. Its translation: CASSKLGREDYEQYF.

This chain joins TRBV20-1 and TRBJ2-3; 12 bases line up with TRBD2. J gave up 5 bases and V 0 bases, and 6 bases lay outside the gene matches. Looked up from germline, CDR1 is DFQATT and CDR2 is SNEGSKA (reference sequence). The CDR3 totals 16 residues. In DNA, the CDR3 is TGCAGTGCTAGAGAATACGCGGGACTAGCGGGAGATACGCAGTATTTT. Protein sequence: CSAREYAGLAGDTQYF.

The genes are TRBV28 and TRBJ2-7, with D perhaps TRBD1 (5 bases). This CDR3 has 14 amino acids. Per germline, CDR1 MDHEN and CDR2 SYDVKM. V lost 3 bases to trimming and J lost 3 bases, with 12 bases between them. This chain's CDR3 is CASSLSGRLYEQYF. CDR3 nucleotide sequence: TGTGCCAGCAGTTTGTCAGGGCGCCTCTACGAGCAGTACTTC.

The chain joins TRBV7-9 to TRBJ1-5; D gene uncertain. The CDR3 has 12 amino acids. Trimming stripped 5 bases from V and 9 bases from J, with 11 bases between. Germline loops: CDR1 SEHNR, CDR2 FQNEAQ (reference sequence). The chain's CDR3 is CASSRSGGPQHF. CDR3 DNA sequence: TGTGCCAGCAGCCGCTCCGGAGGGCCCCAGCATTTT. The whole variable domain, remainder taken from reference TRBV7-9 and TRBJ1-5, is DTGVSQNPRHKITKRGQNVTFRCDPISEHNRLYWYRQTLGQGPEFLTYFQNEAQLEKSRLLSDRFSAERPKGSFSTLEIQRTEQGDSAMYLCASSRSGGPQHFGDGTRLSIL.

This chain links TRBV5-5 with TRBJ2-7; a possible D gene is TRBD1 (6 bases). V lost 4 bases to trimming and J lost 2 bases, with 13 bases between them. The CDR3 totals 14 residues. CDR1 and CDR2 (germline): SGHKS, YYEKEE (reference sequence). In DNA form, the CDR3 reads TGTGCCAGCAGCCCAGGGGAATTCACCTACGAGCAGTACTTC. Protein sequence: CASSPGEFTYEQYF.

The sample holds a few counts of this clonotype. J is TRBJ2-5 and V is TRBV2; 11 nucleotides line up with TRBD2. CDR1 is SNHLY, CDR2 FYNNEI, per germline. The CDR3 covers 14 residues. The ends lost 7 bases at V and 2 bases at J; junction bases unmatched: 3. CDR3 nucleotides: TGTGCCAGCACACGACTAGCGGGGCAAGAGACCCAGTACTTC. Translation gives CASTRLAGQETQYF.

In its sample, this clonotype was seen many times. The chain has TRBV5-1 and TRBJ2-3; TRBD2 agrees at 10 bases. The V and J ends lost 4 bases and 4 bases, in that order; junction bases with no gene match: 9. Looked up from germline, CDR1 is SGHRS and CDR2 is YFSETQ. CDR3 size: 16 residues. The CDR3 loop reads CASSPAASGSPDTQYF. CDR3 DNA sequence: TGCGCCAGCAGCCCCGCGGCTAGCGGGAGTCCAGATACGCAGTATTTT.

Many counts were recorded for this clonotype. The chain uses TRBV20-1 and TRBJ2-1; 9 nucleotides line up with TRBD1. The germline CDR1 and CDR2 sequences are DFQATT and SNEGSKA (reference sequence). CDR3 length: 13 residues. V dropped 6 bases and J dropped 6; count of bases not matched to a gene: 6. In nucleotides, the CDR3 is TGCAGTGCCGCGGGACAGGGAGGCAATGAGCAGTTCTTC. Encoded protein: CSAAGQGGNEQFF.

The sample holds a few counts of this clonotype. The rearrangement links TRBV7-9 to TRBJ1-5; perhaps TRBD1 as D (6 bases). The germline gives CDR1 SEHNR, CDR2 FQNEAQ (reference sequence). The CDR3 loop spans 14 amino acids. V was cut by 2 bases and J by 3 bases, with 8 bases left in between. The CDR3 here is CASSLTGYNQPQHF. The CDR3 DNA reads as TGTGCCAGCAGCTTAACAGGGTACAATCAGCCCCAGCATTTT.

V and J are TRBV18 and TRBJ2-1; D not resolved. CDR3 length: 13 residues. Looked up from germline, CDR1 is KGHSH and CDR2 is LQKENI. V lost 6 bases, J lost 0 bases, and 6 bases lay in between. CDR3 coding DNA: TGTGCCAGCTCCATCAGCTCCTACAATGAGCAGTTCTTC. Amino acids: CASSISSYNEQFF.

The chain uses TRBV5-1 and TRBJ1-6; D unresolved. Trimming shortened V by 3 bases and J by 3 bases, and 10 bases separated the two germline ends. CDR3 size: 15 residues. Germline lookup yields CDR1 SGHRS and CDR2 YFSETQ. The CDR3 region is CASSSAQVYNSPLHF. In nucleotides, the CDR3 is TGCGCCAGCAGCTCTGCTCAAGTCTATAATTCACCCCTCCACTTT.

This clonotype came up a few times. This chain links TRBV28 with TRBJ2-7; 7 bases line up with TRBD1. The V and J ends lost 6 bases and 6 bases, in that order; junction bases with no gene match: 11. Germline CDR1 reads MDHEN; CDR2 reads SYDVKM. This CDR3 has 14 residues. For the CDR3, the DNA is TGTGCCAGCAGACCTCAGACAGGGAGTCTCGAGCAGTACTTC. Amino acids: CASRPQTGSLEQYF.

The CDR3 reads CASSYLGGEGNTGELFF. The CDR3 coding sequence is TGTGCCAGCAGTTACCTAGGCGGGGAAGGGAACACCGGGGAGCTGTTTTTT. The chain links TRBV6-6 to TRBJ2-2; D is possibly TRBD2 (6 bases). The CDR3 is 17 residues long. The V and J ends lost 2 bases and 1 base respectively, with 14 bases between them. From germline, CDR1 is MNHNY and CDR2 SVGAGI (reference sequence).

This chain connects TRBV11-2 to TRBJ2-1; the match to TRBD1 covers 10 bases. CDR3 length: 16 amino acids. Germline CDR1 and CDR2: SGHAT and FQNNGV. After removal of 6 bases from V and 3 bases from J, the junction contained 8 bases not matched to a gene. CDR3 sequence: CASRKLTGGSYNEQFF. CDR3 in DNA: TGTGCCAGCAGAAAGTTGACAGGGGGCAGCTACAATGAGCAGTTCTTC.

Concerning this clonotype itself: Possible read error: a much larger clone is one base away. The chain combines TRBV6-6 with TRBJ2-3; maybe TRBD2 (5 bases). The length of the CDR3 is 16 residues. The V gene's germline CDR1 is MNHNY and CDR2 SVGAGI (reference sequence). The CDR3 sequence is CASSYPLGGPTETQYF. The DNA for the CDR3 is TGTGCCAGCAGTTACCCCCTCGGCGGGCCCACAGAAACGCAGTATTTT.

This clonotype has more than one count but fewer than ten. The V and J genes are TRBV11-2 and TRBJ2-2; the D is unclear. With 5 bases removed from V and 8 bases from J, the gap between germline ends came to 12 bases. Germline V CDR1 and CDR2: SGHAT, FQNNGV. There are 13 residues in the CDR3. The CDR3 DNA sequence: TGTGCCAGCAGCCAAGCTGCTGGGGGGGAGCTGTTTTTT. Amino acids: CASSQAAGGELFF. Combining the CDR3 with reference TRBV11-2 and TRBJ2-2 gives the whole variable domain EAGVAQSPRYKIIEKRQSVAFWCNPISGHATLYWYQQILGQGPKLLIQFQNNGVVDDSQLPKDRFSAERLKGVDSTLKIQPAKLEDSAVYLCASSQAAGGELFFGEGSRLTVL.

The V and J genes are TRBV3-1 and TRBJ2-1; D remains ambiguous. Germline V gene data show CDR1 as LGHDT and CDR2 as YNNKEL (reference sequence). Trimming left V 5 bases short and J 12 bases short, with 11 bases between. There are 11 residues in the CDR3. The CDR3 protein is CASSDQIRQFF. DNA for the CDR3: TGTGCCAGCAGCGACCAGATTCGGCAGTTCTTC.